A few counts support the clone carrying this TCR beta chain. The target antigen is unknown. TCRdb itself ran the RT-PCR reads through MiXCR, one entry per CDR3 protein. The sample records around 710,000 distinct CDR3 sequences, 11% to 15% being singletons. Trimming at V came to 4 bases and at J to 5 bases, leaving 3 bases not matched to a gene. Germline V gene data show CDR1 as SGHTA and CDR2 as FQGNSA. The CDR3 contains 14 residues. The record originates from a study of response to subunit inactivated influenza vaccine. Study-wide results and limits: Every seasonal influenza vaccination brings in few new T cells, the authors suggested.

V is TRBV7-2 and J is TRBJ2-7, with 12 nucleotides matching TRBD2. This specimen consisted of PBMCs from blood, obtained approximately 15 days before vaccination. The clonotype comes from a man in his forties or fifties who received an inactivated influenza vaccine. Here the CDR3 reads CASSSGLAGHEQYF. The CDR3 DNA reads TGTGCCAGCAGCTCGGGACTAGCGGGTCACGAGCAGTACTTC.